This TCR beta chain was sequenced during a study of Ad26.COV2.S vaccination and SARS-CoV-2 variants. The overall study: In the study, Ad26.COV2.S was injected intramuscularly once, or twice 56 days apart.

Assay: immunoSEQ multiplex PCR; the TCRdb copy retains only in-frame clones and omits some. The sample lists nearly 400,000 clones, 70% to 90% occurring once. Trimming cost V 2 bases and J 0 bases, with 7 bases left between them. The length of the CDR3 is 14 residues. From germline, CDR1 is SGDLS and CDR2 YYNGEE. As for treatment: about 20 received Ad26.COV2.S at low or high dose, single or two shots; several received placebo; per-sample allocation not given. Samples came from day 63 after the first vaccine or placebo injection. V and J are TRBV9 and TRBJ2-3, with D unclear. This TCR came from a person aged 18-60 years who received the Ad26.COV2.S COVID-19 vaccine or a placebo. The input for sequencing was peripheral blood, taken in a trial of Ad26.COV2.S vaccine versus placebo. The CDR3 sequence: CASSVGPSTDTQYF. The CDR3 coding sequence is TGTGCCAGCAGCGTCGGACCTAGCACAGATACGCAGTATTTT.